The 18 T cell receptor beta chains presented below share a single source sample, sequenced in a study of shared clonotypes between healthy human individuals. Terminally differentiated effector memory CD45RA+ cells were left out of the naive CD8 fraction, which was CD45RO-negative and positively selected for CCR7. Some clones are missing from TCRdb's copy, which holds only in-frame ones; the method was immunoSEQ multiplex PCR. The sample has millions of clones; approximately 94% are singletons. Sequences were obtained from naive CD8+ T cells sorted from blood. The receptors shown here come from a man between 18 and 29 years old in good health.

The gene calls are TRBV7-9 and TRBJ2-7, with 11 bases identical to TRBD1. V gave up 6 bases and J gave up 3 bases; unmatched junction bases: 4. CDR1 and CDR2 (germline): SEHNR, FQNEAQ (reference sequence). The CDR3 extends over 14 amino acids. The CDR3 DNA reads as TGTGCCAGCAGACAGGGGACAGGGGGCTACGAGCAGTACTTC. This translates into CASRQGTGGYEQYF. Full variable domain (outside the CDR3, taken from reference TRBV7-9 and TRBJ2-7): DTGVSQNPRHKITKRGQNVTFRCDPISEHNRLYWYRQTLGQGPEFLTYFQNEAQLEKSRLLSDRFSAERPKGSFSTLEIQRTEQGDSAMYLCASRQGTGGYEQYFGPGTRLTVT.

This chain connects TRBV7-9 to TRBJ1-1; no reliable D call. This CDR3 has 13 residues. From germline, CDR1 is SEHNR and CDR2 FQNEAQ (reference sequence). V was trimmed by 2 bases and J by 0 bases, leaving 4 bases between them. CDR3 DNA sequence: TGTGCCAGCAGCTTATGGTTGAACACTGAAGCTTTCTTT. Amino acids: CASSLWLNTEAFF.

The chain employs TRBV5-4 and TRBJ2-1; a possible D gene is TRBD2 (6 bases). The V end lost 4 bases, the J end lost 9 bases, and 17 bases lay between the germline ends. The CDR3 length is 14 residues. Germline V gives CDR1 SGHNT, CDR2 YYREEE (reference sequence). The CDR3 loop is CASSGQRETAEQFF. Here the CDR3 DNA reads TGTGCCAGCAGCGGGCAACGGGAGACCGCTGAGCAGTTCTTC.

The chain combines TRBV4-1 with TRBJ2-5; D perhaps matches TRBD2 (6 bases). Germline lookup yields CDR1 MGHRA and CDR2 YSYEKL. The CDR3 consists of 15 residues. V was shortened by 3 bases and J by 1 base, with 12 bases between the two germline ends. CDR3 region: CASSHLAGSQETQYF. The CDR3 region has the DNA TGCGCCAGCAGCCACCTCGCGGGGAGCCAAGAGACCCAGTACTTC.

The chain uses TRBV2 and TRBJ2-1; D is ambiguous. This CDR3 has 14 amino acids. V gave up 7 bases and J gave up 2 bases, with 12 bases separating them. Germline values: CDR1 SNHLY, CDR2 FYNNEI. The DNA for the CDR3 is TGTGCCAGCACGGGTATCGCAGCCTACAATGAGCAGTTCTTC. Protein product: CASTGIAAYNEQFF.

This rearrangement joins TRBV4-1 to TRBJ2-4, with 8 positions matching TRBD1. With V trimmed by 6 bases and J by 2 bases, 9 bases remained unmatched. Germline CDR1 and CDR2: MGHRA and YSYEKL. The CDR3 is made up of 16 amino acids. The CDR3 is CASRGRQGASKNIQYF. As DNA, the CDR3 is TGCGCCAGCAGGGGCCGGCAGGGGGCGTCCAAAAACATTCAGTACTTC.

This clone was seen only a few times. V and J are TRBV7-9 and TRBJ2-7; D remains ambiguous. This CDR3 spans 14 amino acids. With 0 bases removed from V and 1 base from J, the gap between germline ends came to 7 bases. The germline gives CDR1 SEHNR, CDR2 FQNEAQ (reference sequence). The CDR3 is CASSLARRSYEQYF. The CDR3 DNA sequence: TGTGCCAGCAGCTTAGCGCGTCGGTCCTACGAGCAGTACTTC.

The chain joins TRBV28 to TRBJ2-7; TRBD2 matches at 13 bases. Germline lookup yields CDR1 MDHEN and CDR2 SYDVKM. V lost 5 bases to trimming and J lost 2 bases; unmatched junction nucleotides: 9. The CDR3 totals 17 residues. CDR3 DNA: TGTGCCAGCAGTCGACTAGCGGGGGGAATAAGTCCCTACGAGCAGTACTTC. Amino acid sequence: CASSRLAGGISPYEQYF.

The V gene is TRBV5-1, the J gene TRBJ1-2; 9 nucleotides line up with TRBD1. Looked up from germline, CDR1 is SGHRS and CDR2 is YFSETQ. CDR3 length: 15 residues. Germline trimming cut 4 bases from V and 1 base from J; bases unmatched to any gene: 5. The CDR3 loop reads CASSPGQGLNYGYTF. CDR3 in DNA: TGCGCCAGCAGCCCGGGACAGGGACTTAACTATGGCTACACCTTC. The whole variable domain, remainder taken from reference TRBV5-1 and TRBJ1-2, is KAGVTQTPRYLIKTRGQQVTLSCSPISGHRSVSWYQQTPGQGLQFLFEYFSETQRNKGNFPGRFSGRQFSNSRSEMNVSTLELGDSALYLCASSPGQGLNYGYTFGSGTRLTVV.

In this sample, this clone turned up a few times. In DNA form, the CDR3 reads TGCAGTGCTAGGGGGGATACGCAGTATTTT. Residues: CSARGDTQYF. The chain couples TRBV20-1 to TRBJ2-3; D gene uncertain. CDR1 is DFQATT, CDR2 SNEGSKA, per germline (reference sequence). V lost 3 bases, J lost 6 bases, and 4 bases lay in between. CDR3 length: 10 residues.

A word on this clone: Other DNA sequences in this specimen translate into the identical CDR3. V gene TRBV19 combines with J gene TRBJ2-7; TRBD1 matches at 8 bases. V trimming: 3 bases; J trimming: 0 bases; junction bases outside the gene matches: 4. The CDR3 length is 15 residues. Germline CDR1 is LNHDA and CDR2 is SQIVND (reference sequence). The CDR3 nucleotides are TGTGCCAGTAGTATGGGGGGACAGGCCTCCTACGAGCAGTACTTC. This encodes CASSMGGQASYEQYF. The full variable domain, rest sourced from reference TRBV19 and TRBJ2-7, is DGGITQSPKYLFRKEGQNVTLSCEQNLNHDAMYWYRQDPGQGLRLIYYSQIVNDFQKGDIAEGYSVSREKKESFPLTVTSAQKNPTAFYLCASSMGGQASYEQYFGPGTRLTVT.

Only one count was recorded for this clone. The CDR3 here is CASSGRAYEQYF. The CDR3, as DNA: TGTGCCAGTAGCGGGAGGGCCTACGAGCAGTACTTC. The rearrangement joins TRBV19 to TRBJ2-7, with 8 nucleotides matching TRBD2. Germline V gene lookup returns CDR1 LNHDA and CDR2 SQIVND (reference sequence). V dropped 6 bases and J dropped 2; count of bases not matched to a gene: 0. The CDR3 has 12 amino acids.

CDR3 amino acids: CASSRDGETPLHF. The CDR3, as DNA: TGTGCCAGTAGTAGGGACGGGGAGACACCCCTCCACTTT. The V gene is TRBV19, the J gene TRBJ1-6; D may be TRBD1 (5 bases). The ends were cut back, 4 bases at V and 11 bases at J, with 12 bases in the middle. Germline values: CDR1 LNHDA, CDR2 SQIVND (reference sequence). The CDR3 runs 13 residues.

CDR3 sequence (DNA): TGTGCCAGCAGCTTATCGTTTGAGGGGGAGACTGAAGCTTTCTTT. Protein: CASSLSFEGETEAFF. V is TRBV7-3 and J is TRBJ1-1; weak D call: TRBD1 (6 bases). The CDR3 extends over 15 amino acids. Per germline, CDR1 SGHTA and CDR2 FQGTGA. Between the trimmed V and J ends, which lost 2 bases and 5 bases, there was a span of 15 bases.

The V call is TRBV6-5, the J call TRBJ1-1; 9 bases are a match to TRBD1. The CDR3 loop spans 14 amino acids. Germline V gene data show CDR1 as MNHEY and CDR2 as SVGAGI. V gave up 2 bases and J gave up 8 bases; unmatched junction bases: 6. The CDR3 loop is CASSYGTGLAEAFF. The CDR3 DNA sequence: TGTGCCAGCAGTTACGGGACAGGGTTGGCCGAAGCTTTCTTT.

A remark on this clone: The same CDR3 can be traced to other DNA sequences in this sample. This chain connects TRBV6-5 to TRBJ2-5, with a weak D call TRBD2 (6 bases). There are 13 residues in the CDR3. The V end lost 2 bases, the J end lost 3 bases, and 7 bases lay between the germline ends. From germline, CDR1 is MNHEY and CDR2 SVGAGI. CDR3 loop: CASSYAGKETQYF. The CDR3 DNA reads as TGTGCCAGCAGTTACGCGGGGAAAGAGACCCAGTACTTC.

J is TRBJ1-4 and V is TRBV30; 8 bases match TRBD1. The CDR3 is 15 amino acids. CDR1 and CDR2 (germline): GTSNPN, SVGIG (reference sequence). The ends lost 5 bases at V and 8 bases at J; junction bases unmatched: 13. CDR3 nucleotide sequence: TGTGCCTGGTTACCCGCAGGGGGCCAAGGGGAAAAACTGTTTTTT. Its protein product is CAWLPAGGQGEKLFF.

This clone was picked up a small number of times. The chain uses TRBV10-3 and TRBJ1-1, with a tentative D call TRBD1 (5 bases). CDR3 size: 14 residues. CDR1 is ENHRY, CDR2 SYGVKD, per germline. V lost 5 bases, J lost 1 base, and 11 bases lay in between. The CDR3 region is CAISRGPTNTEAFF. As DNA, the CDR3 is TGTGCCATCAGTCGGGGACCGACGAACACTGAAGCTTTCTTT.